These T cell receptor beta chains were read from a single sample in a study of T cell responses to AZD1222 COVID-19 vaccine. Here immunoSEQ multiplex PCR was the method, and the copy in TCRdb shows in-frame clones only, minus some. The repertoire holds 95,000 to 150,000 clones, roughly nine tenths seen once, with roughly 4.1% in the top ten. The material was peripheral blood, obtained on day 0 of AZD1222 vaccination. The origin of the receptors is an adult in good health. Each CDR3 is given with its conserved first and last residue. The D gene is left open where the match is weak. Clone sizes are given selectively: once, few, many, or a class where the clone is expanded.

j_call clone_size d_call v_call cdr3_aa cdr3_nt
TRBJ1-2 - - TRBV5-4 CASSLDLERGYTF TGTGCCAGCAGCTTGGACCTCGAGCGCGGCTACACCTTC
TRBJ2-1 once TRBD2 TRBV30 CAWTFRTSGRANEQFF TGTGCCTGGACCTTCCGGACTAGCGGGAGGGCCAATGAGCAGTTCTTC
TRBJ2-5 - - TRBV29-1 CSVEDQGEETQYF TGCAGCGTTGAAGACCAGGGTGAAGAGACCCAGTACTTC
TRBJ1-2 - - TRBV7-2 CASSFEGRQNYGYTF TGTGCCAGCAGCTTCGAGGGGAGGCAAAACTATGGCTACACCTTC
TRBJ1-5 few - TRBV6-1 CASSDWDESNQPQHF TGTGCCAGCAGTGATTGGGACGAAAGCAATCAGCCCCAGCATTTT
TRBJ1-1 - - TRBV12-3/TRBV12-4 CASSSTAARAFF TGTGCCAGCAGCTCAACTGCCGCGCGGGCTTTCTTT
TRBJ1-3 - - TRBV5-1 CASSLGRGSSGNTIYF TGCGCCAGCAGCTTGGGAAGGGGAAGCTCTGGAAACACCATATATTTT
TRBJ2-3 - TRBD2 TRBV3-1/TRBV3-2 CASSQILASGGSDTQYF TGTGCCAGCAGCCAGATCCTTGCTAGCGGGGGCTCAGATACGCAGTATTTT
TRBJ2-1 - - TRBV12-3/TRBV12-4 CASSHASRDEQFF TGTGCCAGCAGTCATGCCTCTAGGGATGAGCAGTTCTTC
TRBJ1-1 - - TRBV29-1 CSVVLSLGVRNTEAFF TGCAGCGTTGTATTGTCATTGGGGGTTCGGAATACTGAAGCTTTCTTT
TRBJ2-7 - - TRBV7-9 CASSPRTAAYEQYF TGTGCCAGCAGCCCCCGGACGGCAGCATACGAGCAGTACTTC
TRBJ2-3 - TRBD2 TRBV19 CASSRFPPGGATDTQYF TGTGCCAGTAGTAGGTTCCCCCCCGGGGGGGCCACAGATACGCAGTATTTT
TRBJ1-4 - TRBD1 TRBV6-1 CASSERGPTNEKLFF TGTGCCAGCAGTGAAAGGGGGCCAACTAATGAAAAACTGTTTTTT
TRBJ1-1 - - TRBV18 CASSPREAGTEAFF TGTGCCAGCTCACCCCGGGAGGCGGGCACTGAAGCTTTCTTT
TRBJ1-5 - - TRBV27 CASNYGYSNQPQHF TGTGCCAGCAATTACGGGTATAGCAATCAGCCCCAGCATTTT
TRBJ1-1 - - TRBV7-9 CASSPPGVTTEAFF TGTGCCAGCAGCCCCCCCGGGGTAACCACTGAAGCTTTCTTT
TRBJ2-2 once - TRBV5-5 CASSLEGLNTGELFF TGTGCCAGCAGCTTGGAAGGATTGAACACCGGGGAGCTGTTTTTT
TRBJ1-6 once - TRBV4-1 CASSQGQGRNSPLHF TGCGCCAGCAGCCAAGGCCAAGGGCGGAATTCACCCCTCCACTTT
TRBJ1-3 - - TRBV6-5 CASSYSGDTIYF TGTGCCAGCAGTTACTCCGGTGACACCATATATTTT
TRBJ2-1 - - TRBV28 CASRAGSQVWNEQFF TGTGCCAGCAGAGCCGGGAGCCAGGTTTGGAATGAGCAGTTCTTC
TRBJ1-6 once - TRBV28 CASSGPGLKSPLHF TGTGCCAGCAGCGGCCCGGGCCTAAAATCACCCCTCCACTTT
TRBJ2-5 - TRBD2 TRBV5-4 CASSSLAGAGETQYF TGTGCCAGCAGCTCCCTAGCGGGAGCTGGGGAGACCCAGTACTTC
TRBJ2-7 - - TRBV4-2 CASSQQEEKNYEQYF TGTGCCAGCAGCCAACAGGAGGAAAAAAACTACGAGCAGTACTTC
TRBJ1-1 once - TRBV2 CASSDLGGRAEAFF TGTGCCAGCAGTGATTTGGGGGGCCGCGCTGAAGCTTTCTTT
TRBJ2-1 medium-sized TRBD1 TRBV19 CASTRTGHNEQFF TGTGCCAGTACCAGGACAGGGCACAATGAGCAGTTCTTC
TRBJ1-6 - - TRBV7-9 CASSPRVGQGSSPLHF TGTGCCAGCAGCCCACGGGTGGGGCAGGGGAGCTCACCCCTCCACTTT
TRBJ2-3 once - TRBV27 CASSPRGELDTQYF TGTGCCAGCAGTCCCCGCGGGGAGTTGGATACGCAGTATTTT
TRBJ1-2 - - TRBV10-3 CAISRGAYGYTF TGTGCCATCAGCAGAGGGGCCTATGGCTACACCTTC
TRBJ1-5 - - TRBV20-1 CSASPGGGSNQPQHF TGCAGTGCTAGTCCGGGAGGGGGAAGCAATCAGCCCCAGCATTTT
TRBJ2-1 - - TRBV5-1 CASSTSTGQGEQFF TGCGCCAGCAGCACCTCCACGGGGCAAGGTGAGCAGTTCTTC
TRBJ2-5 - TRBD2 TRBV9 CASSVALAGRPQETQYF TGTGCCAGCAGCGTAGCACTAGCGGGGAGGCCCCAAGAGACCCAGTACTTC
TRBJ1-2 - TRBD1 TRBV2 CASSESQGGSGYTF TGTGCCAGCAGTGAGTCACAGGGGGGTTCTGGCTACACCTTC
TRBJ2-7 - - TRBV7-2 CASSPNPGGSYEQYF TGTGCCAGCAGCCCGAACCCTGGGGGTTCCTACGAGCAGTACTTC
TRBJ1-1 - TRBD1 TRBV27 CATRSTGMGTEAFF TGTGCCACGAGATCGACAGGGATGGGCACTGAAGCTTTCTTT
TRBJ2-3 once TRBD2 TRBV2 CASSPGLAGGVGTDTQYF TGTGCCAGCAGTCCAGGACTAGCGGGGGGCGTTGGCACAGATACGCAGTATTTT
TRBJ2-1 - TRBD2 TRBV28 CASSGLAVYNEQFF TGTGCCAGCAGTGGACTAGCGGTCTACAATGAGCAGTTCTTC
TRBJ2-5 - - TRBV19 CASSIGQETQYF TGTGCCAGTAGTATTGGCCAAGAGACCCAGTACTTC
TRBJ1-5 - - TRBV6-5 CASSYSGSYQPQHF TGTGCCAGCAGTTACTCAGGCAGCTATCAGCCCCAGCATTTT
TRBJ2-1 - - TRBV18 CASSPLPPGEQFF TGTGCCAGCTCACCCTTGCCCCCCGGGGAGCAGTTCTTC
TRBJ2-1 - - TRBV5-5 CASSFLRDVSYNEQFF TGTGCCAGCAGCTTCCTCCGGGATGTCTCCTACAATGAGCAGTTCTTC
TRBJ2-7 - - TRBV27 CASSSPGLSYEQYF TGTGCCAGCAGTTCTCCGGGTCTATCCTACGAGCAGTACTTC
TRBJ2-3 - TRBD2 TRBV5-1 CASSTGLADKLGTDTQYF TGCGCCAGCAGCACGGGACTAGCGGATAAGCTAGGCACAGATACGCAGTATTTT
TRBJ1-3 - - TRBV5-1 CASTQGSSGNTIYF TGCGCCAGCACTCAGGGGAGCTCTGGAAACACCATATATTTT
TRBJ2-7 - TRBD2 TRBV19 CASSRSWGRAIGSEQYF TGTGCCAGTAGTCGCAGCTGGGGGAGGGCAATTGGGTCGGAGCAGTACTTC
TRBJ1-5 - - TRBV18 CASSQSSGVNQPQHF TGTGCCAGCTCGCAAAGTTCAGGGGTCAATCAGCCCCAGCATTTT
TRBJ2-7 - TRBD2 TRBV2 CASSEALRDYTYEQYF TGTGCCAGCAGTGAAGCGCTCCGGGACTATACCTACGAGCAGTACTTC
TRBJ1-4 - TRBD1 TRBV18 CASSPQTGQTEKLFF TGTGCCAGCTCACCACAAACGGGACAGACAGAAAAACTGTTTTTT
TRBJ1-2 - TRBD1 TRBV3-1/TRBV3-2 CASSQQGAPFLGYGYTF TGTGCCAGCAGCCAACAGGGGGCACCGTTTTTAGGGTATGGCTACACCTTC
TRBJ2-7 - TRBD1 TRBV19 CASSISTGASYEQYF TGTGCCAGTAGTATTTCGACAGGGGCCTCCTACGAGCAGTACTTC
TRBJ2-3 - TRBD2 TRBV6-2/TRBV6-3 CASSFGTTTDTQYF TGTGCCAGCAGCTTCGGGACTACCACAGATACGCAGTATTTT
TRBJ1-2 - TRBD1 TRBV12-3/TRBV12-4 CASSLRGRGYTF TGTGCCAGCAGTTTGAGGGGGCGAGGCTACACCTTC